The source of this T cell receptor (beta chain) is a study of CD8 T cells in Susac syndrome. Sequencing of TCR beta was carried out in blood CD8+ and CD4+ T cells. Relapsing-remitting disease, either stable or active, was present in the treatment-naive patients who were the multiple sclerosis controls. V lost 5 bases, J lost 4 bases, and 7 bases stayed unmatched. CDR3 length: 14 amino acids. The germline gives CDR1 SEHNR, CDR2 FQNEAQ (reference sequence). Reverse transcription of about 0.45 to 1 ug RNA was carried out with random hexamers. MiXCR was run by TCRdb on the immunoSEQ multiplex PCR reads, yielding one entry per CDR3 protein. The table lists 200,000 or so distinct CDR3 sequences, 90% to 95% of them singletons.

Sequenced sample: CD4+ T cells from PBMCs. This rearrangement joins TRBV7-9 to TRBJ1-2; 7 bases line up with TRBD1. This TCR was recovered from a human donor with multiple sclerosis. The CDR3 DNA is TGTGCCAGCAGCAACCTACAGGGGTTCTATGGCTACACCTTC. Protein: CASSNLQGFYGYTF.